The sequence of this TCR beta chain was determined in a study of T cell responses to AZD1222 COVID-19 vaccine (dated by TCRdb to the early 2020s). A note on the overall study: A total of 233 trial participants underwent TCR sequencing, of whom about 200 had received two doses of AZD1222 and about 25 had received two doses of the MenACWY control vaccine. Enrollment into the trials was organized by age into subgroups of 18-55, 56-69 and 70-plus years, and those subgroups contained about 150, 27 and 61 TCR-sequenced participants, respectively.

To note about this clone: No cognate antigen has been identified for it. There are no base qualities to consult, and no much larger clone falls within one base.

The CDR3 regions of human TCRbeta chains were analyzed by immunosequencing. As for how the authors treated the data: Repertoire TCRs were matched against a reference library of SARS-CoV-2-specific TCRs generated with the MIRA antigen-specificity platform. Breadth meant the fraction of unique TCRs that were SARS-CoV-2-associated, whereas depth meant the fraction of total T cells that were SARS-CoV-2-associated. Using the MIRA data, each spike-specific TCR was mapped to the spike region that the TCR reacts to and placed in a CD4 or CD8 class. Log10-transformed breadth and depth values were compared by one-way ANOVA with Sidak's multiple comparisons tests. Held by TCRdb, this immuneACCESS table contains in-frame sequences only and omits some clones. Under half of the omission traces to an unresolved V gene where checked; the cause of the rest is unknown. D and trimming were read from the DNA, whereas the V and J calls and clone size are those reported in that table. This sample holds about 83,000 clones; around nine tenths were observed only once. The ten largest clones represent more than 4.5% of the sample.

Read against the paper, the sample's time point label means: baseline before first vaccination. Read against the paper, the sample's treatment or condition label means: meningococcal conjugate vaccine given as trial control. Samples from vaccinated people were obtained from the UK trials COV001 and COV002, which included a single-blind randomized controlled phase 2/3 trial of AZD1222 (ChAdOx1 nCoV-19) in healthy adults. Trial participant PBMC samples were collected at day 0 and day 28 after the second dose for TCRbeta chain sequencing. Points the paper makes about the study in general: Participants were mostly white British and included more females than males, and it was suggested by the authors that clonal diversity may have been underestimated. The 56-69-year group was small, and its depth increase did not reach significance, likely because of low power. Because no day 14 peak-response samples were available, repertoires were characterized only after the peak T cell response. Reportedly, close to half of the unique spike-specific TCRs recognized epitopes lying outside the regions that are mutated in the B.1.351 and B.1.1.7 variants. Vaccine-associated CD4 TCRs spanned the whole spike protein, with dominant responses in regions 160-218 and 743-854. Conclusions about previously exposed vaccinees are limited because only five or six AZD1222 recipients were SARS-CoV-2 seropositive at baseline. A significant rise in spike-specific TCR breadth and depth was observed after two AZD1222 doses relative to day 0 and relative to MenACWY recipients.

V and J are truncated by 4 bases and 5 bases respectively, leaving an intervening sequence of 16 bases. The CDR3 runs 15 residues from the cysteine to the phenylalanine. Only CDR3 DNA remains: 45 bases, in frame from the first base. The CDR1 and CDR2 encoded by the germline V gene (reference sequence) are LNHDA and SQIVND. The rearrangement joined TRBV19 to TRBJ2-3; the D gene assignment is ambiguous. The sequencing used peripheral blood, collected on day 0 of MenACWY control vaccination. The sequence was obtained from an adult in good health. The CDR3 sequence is CASSTLEYWVDTQYF. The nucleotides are TGTGCCAGTAGTACCCTTGAGTATTGGGTAGATACGCAGTATTTT.